This T cell receptor beta chain came from a study of blood T cell repertoires in COVID-19. Study overall: COVID-19 samples collected from the United States, Italy and Spain covered acute and convalescent phases. Sources were T cells, B-cell-depleted T cells, or PBMCs; the material itself was cDNA or gDNA.

CDR1 and CDR2 from the germline V gene are LGHNA and YSLEER. V dropped 1 base and J dropped 0; count of bases not matched to a gene: 9. This CDR3 has 20 residues. Original handling: Estimates of nucleated cell counts were drawn from the amplification of reference gene primers. Profiling relied on immunoSEQ multiplex PCR, and the TCRdb table lists in-frame clones only, not all of them. That table gives V, J and clone size, and the DNA gave D and trimming. Here the sample spans just under 65,000 clones, roughly 82% being singletons. Sequenced input: peripheral blood. The clonotype was recovered from a human donor in a cohort sampled during active COVID-19. The V and J genes are TRBV4-3 and TRBJ2-1; TRBD2 matches 13 bases. CDR3 DNA sequence: TGCGCCAGCAGCCAAGTTTATGGGACTAGCGGGGAGCGCTCCTACAATGAGCAGTTCTTC. It specifies CASSQVYGTSGERSYNEQFF.